What follows is one T cell receptor (beta chain) and its context. The data were taken from a study of shared clonotypes between healthy human individuals. Study-wide context: Samples came from two female and three male donors aged 18 to 49.

200 to 250 ng DNA, 30,000 or so T cell genomes, went into each sorted-subset replicate PCR. The table came from immunoSEQ multiplex PCR; TCRdb's copy has only in-frame clones and leaves some out. The profile shows over 2 million clones, about 95% of them singletons. Naive CD8 cells lacked CD45RO, underwent positive selection for CCR7 and left out terminally differentiated effector memory CD45RA+ cells. This CDR3 comprises 15 residues. Trimming removed 5 bases from V and 4 bases from J; junction bases left unmatched: 6. Germline V gene sequence: CDR1 SEHNR, CDR2 FQNEAQ (reference sequence). The genes are TRBV7-9 and TRBJ2-2, with 8 bases that match TRBD2. Sequenced sample: naive CD8+ T cells sorted from blood. The TCR originated in a man between 18 and 29 years old in good health. The CDR3 spells CASSPSGRGTGELFF. The DNA of the CDR3 is TGTGCCAGCAGCCCCTCCGGGAGGGGCACCGGGGAGCTGTTTTTT.